A selection of T cell receptor beta chains follows, all from one sample in a study of blood T cell repertoires in COVID-19. Measured with immunoSEQ multiplex PCR; TCRdb has only the in-frame clones, and not every one. The sample has about 69,000 clones, around 80% seen once. Sequenced input: peripheral blood. The receptors were sampled from a man aged 45-65 years with COVID-19, enrolled during active disease. The CDR3 runs from the conserved cysteine through the conserved F or W. D genes are given only for firm matches. The size entry is marked missing in some rows and otherwise reads once, few, many or a size class.

>.|TRBJ1-1|.|TRBV18
CASSPMGGRGTEAFF
TGTGCCAGCTCACCAATGGGGGGGCGGGGCACTGAAGCTTTCTTT
>.|TRBJ2-6|.|TRBV19
CASTRGAGANVLTF
TGTGCCAGTACACGGGGGGCCGGGGCCAACGTCCTGACTTTC
>TRBD1|TRBJ2-7|.|TRBV7-9
CASSPGGRPYEQYF
TGTGCCAGCAGCCCAGGGGGCAGGCCCTACGAGCAGTACTTC
>.|TRBJ2-1|once|TRBV16
CASRSGAYNEQFF
TGTGCCAGCCGTTCGGGGGCCTACAATGAGCAGTTCTTC
>.|TRBJ2-3|once|TRBV6-4
CASSVLGSSDTQYF
TGTGCCAGCAGTGTTCTGGGGAGCTCAGATACGCAGTATTTT
>.|TRBJ2-1|.|TRBV5-8
CASSLSRLDEQFF
TGTGCCAGCAGCTTGTCCAGATTGGATGAGCAGTTCTTC
>TRBD2|TRBJ2-3|once|TRBV5-1
CASSSGGSTDTQYF
TGCGCCAGCAGCTCCGGGGGGAGCACAGATACGCAGTATTTT
>.|TRBJ2-7|.|TRBV27
CASSLYSRQGLSYEQYF
TGTGCCAGCAGCCTTTACTCCAGGCAGGGCCTCTCCTACGAGCAGTACTTC
>.|TRBJ2-2|.|TRBV7-2
CASSSLGQNTGELFF
TGTGCCAGCAGCTCCCTGGGACAAAATACCGGGGAGCTGTTTTTT
>.|TRBJ1-3|once|TRBV27
CASSPRGGENTIYF
TGTGCCAGCAGTCCCAGGGGCGGTGAAAACACCATATATTTT
>TRBD2|TRBJ2-7|few|TRBV5-1
CASSLGWTSGSDEQYF
TGCGCCAGCAGCTTGGGGTGGACTAGCGGGTCAGACGAGCAGTACTTC
>TRBD2|TRBJ2-3|.|TRBV11-2
CASSLVGSGGPDTQYF
TGTGCCAGCAGCTTAGTCGGTAGCGGGGGTCCAGATACGCAGTATTTT
>.|TRBJ1-6|.|TRBV7-8
CASSQTTSRFSPLHF
TGTGCCAGCAGCCAAACCACCTCGAGGTTTTCACCCCTCCACTTT
>TRBD1|TRBJ2-3|.|TRBV15
CATSRGTGGYTDTQYF
TGTGCCACCAGCAGAGGGACAGGGGGTTACACAGATACGCAGTATTTT
>.|TRBJ1-2|.|TRBV6-5
CASSRDINYGYTF
TGTGCCAGCAGCCGGGACATAAACTATGGCTACACCTTC
>TRBD1|TRBJ2-5|.|TRBV10-3
CAISTGTGLGDQETQYF
TGTGCCATCAGTACCGGGACAGGGTTGGGAGACCAAGAGACCCAGTACTTC
>.|TRBJ1-2|.|TRBV6-5
CASRLNTGNYGYTF
TGTGCCAGCAGGCTAAACACAGGGAACTATGGCTACACCTTC
>TRBD1|TRBJ2-1|few|TRBV10-2
CASSLQGYEQFF
TGCGCCAGCAGTTTACAGGGGTATGAGCAGTTCTTC
>TRBD1|TRBJ1-1|.|TRBV7-9
CASSSTGIEAFF
TGTGCCAGCAGCTCGACAGGGATTGAAGCTTTCTTT
>.|TRBJ2-2|few|TRBV3-1/TRBV3-2
CASSQRGRGTGELFF
TGTGCCAGCAGCCAGCGGGGGCGGGGCACCGGGGAGCTGTTTTTT
>TRBD2|TRBJ2-2|.|TRBV9
CASSVELAGNTGELFF
TGTGCCAGCAGCGTTGAACTAGCGGGAAACACCGGGGAGCTGTTTTTT
>TRBD1|TRBJ2-1|.|TRBV19
CASSISGQGSYNEQFF
TGTGCCAGTAGTATTTCTGGACAGGGGTCCTACAATGAGCAGTTCTTC
>TRBD1|TRBJ1-2|.|TRBV12-5
CASGLGGGLNYGYTF
TGTGCTAGTGGTTTGGGAGGGGGCCTTAACTATGGCTACACCTTC
>TRBD1|TRBJ2-5|.|TRBV30
CAWKPGQGEETQYF
TGTGCCTGGAAACCGGGACAGGGGGAAGAGACCCAGTACTTC
>.|TRBJ2-3|.|TRBV7-8
CASSLVRVETDTQYF
TGTGCCAGCAGCTTAGTACGGGTGGAGACAGATACGCAGTATTTT
>.|TRBJ1-5|.|TRBV19
CASRSGNQPQHF
TGTGCCAGTAGAAGCGGGAATCAGCCCCAGCATTTT
>.|TRBJ2-7|.|TRBV6-5
CASRDTPYEQYF
TGTGCCAGCCGGGACACTCCCTACGAGCAGTACTTC
>.|TRBJ1-2|.|TRBV19
CASSIHGPPGDGYTF
TGTGCCAGTAGTATTCATGGGCCTCCTGGTGATGGCTACACCTTC
>.|TRBJ1-6|.|TRBV6-6
CASLAGDNSPLHF
TGTGCCAGCTTAGCAGGGGATAATTCACCCCTCCACTTT
>.|TRBJ1-5|.|TRBV12-3/TRBV12-4
CASSLSEGQPQHF
TGTGCCAGCAGTTTGAGCGAAGGTCAGCCCCAGCATTTT
>TRBD1|TRBJ2-2|few|TRBV10-3
CAVHEDRVPGELFF
TGTGCCGTTCATGAGGACAGGGTTCCCGGGGAGCTGTTTTTT
>.|TRBJ2-3|.|TRBV4-1
CASSQGLGASTDTQYF
TGCGCCAGCAGCCAAGGACTAGGTGCTAGCACAGATACGCAGTATTTT
>.|TRBJ2-2|.|TRBV2
CASMYTTGELFF
TGTGCCAGCATGTACACGACCGGGGAGCTGTTTTTT
>.|TRBJ1-5|.|TRBV4-3
CASSQYVGANQPQHF
TGCGCCAGCAGCCAATATGTGGGAGCCAATCAGCCCCAGCATTTT
>TRBD2|TRBJ2-7|.|TRBV29-1
CSVRWGGSFTYEQYF
TGCAGCGTCCGTTGGGGGGGGTCTTTTACCTACGAGCAGTACTTC
>TRBD2|TRBJ2-7|.|TRBV7-2
CASSLAAGTTYEQYF
TGTGCCAGCAGCTTAGCTGCCGGGACTACCTACGAGCAGTACTTC
>TRBD1|TRBJ2-7|.|TRBV4-3
CASSQATGGFYEQYF
TGCGCCAGCAGCCAAGCGACAGGGGGGTTCTACGAGCAGTACTTC
>.|TRBJ1-5|.|TRBV27
CASSSAGVGQPQHF
TGTGCCAGCAGTTCGGCAGGGGTGGGACAGCCCCAGCATTTT
>.|TRBJ2-3|.|TRBV28
CASLNGAHTDTQYF
TGTGCCAGCCTGAATGGGGCACACACAGATACGCAGTATTTT
>TRBD1|TRBJ1-4|.|TRBV2
CASETRTGYNEKLFF
TGTGCCAGCGAGACCAGGACAGGTTATAATGAAAAACTGTTTTTT
>TRBD1|TRBJ2-5|.|TRBV7-9
CASSLGQGVEETQYF
TGTGCCAGCAGCTTGGGACAGGGGGTGGAAGAGACCCAGTACTTC
>.|TRBJ1-2|.|TRBV6-6
CASSTLGRANYGYTF
TGTGCCAGCAGTACGCTCGGCAGGGCTAACTATGGCTACACCTTC
>.|TRBJ1-6|.|TRBV6-1
CASSVRAFGGNSPLHF
TGTGCCAGCAGTGTGAGGGCTTTCGGAGGGAATTCACCCCTCCACTTT
>TRBD2|TRBJ2-1|.|TRBV7-8
CASSLGPRGGALDEQFF
TGTGCCAGCAGCTTAGGTCCCCGCGGGGGGGCCCTTGATGAGCAGTTCTTC
>.|TRBJ1-1|.|TRBV6-5
CASSYRAVNTEAFF
TGTGCCAGCAGTTACAGAGCGGTGAACACTGAAGCTTTCTTT
>.|TRBJ1-5|.|TRBV4-2
CASSQNRVQPQHF
TGTGCCAGCAGCCAGAACAGGGTTCAGCCCCAGCATTTT
>TRBD1|TRBJ1-2|.|TRBV13
CASSTGTGVTNYGYTF
TGTGCCAGCAGCACCGGGACAGGGGTCACAAACTATGGCTACACCTTC
>.|TRBJ2-7|.|TRBV10-1
CASSDAAGAGEQYF
TGCGCCAGCAGTGATGCCGCAGGGGCCGGCGAGCAGTACTTC